This T cell receptor (beta chain) was sequenced during a study of STAT5B mutations in CD4+ large granular lymphocyte leukemia. General study results and limits: The CD4+ versus CD8+ T-LGLL clonality difference may reflect limited sample size. CD4-sorted patient repertoires seemed more clonal than healthy CD4+ repertoires.

This was a survey-level run. Libraries were prepared by immunoSEQ multiplex PCR; TCRdb keeps only in-frame clonotypes and omits some of them. The repertoire includes around 30,000 clones, around 70% of them detected once, and about 1% sits in the top ten. On this clone itself: Its matching antigen is unknown.

This sequence was found in a human donor in good health. Material for sequencing was CD4+ T cells from blood buffy coats.

The DNA for the CDR3 is TGTGCCAGCAGCTTTGGCACCGGGGAGCTGTTTTTT. Protein product: CASSFGTGELFF. The rearrangement uses TRBV25-1 and TRBJ2-2; D is unclear. Trimming removed 6 bases from V and 4 bases from J, with 6 bases in between. Germline V CDR1 and CDR2: MGHDK, SYGVNS. The CDR3 has 12 amino acids.